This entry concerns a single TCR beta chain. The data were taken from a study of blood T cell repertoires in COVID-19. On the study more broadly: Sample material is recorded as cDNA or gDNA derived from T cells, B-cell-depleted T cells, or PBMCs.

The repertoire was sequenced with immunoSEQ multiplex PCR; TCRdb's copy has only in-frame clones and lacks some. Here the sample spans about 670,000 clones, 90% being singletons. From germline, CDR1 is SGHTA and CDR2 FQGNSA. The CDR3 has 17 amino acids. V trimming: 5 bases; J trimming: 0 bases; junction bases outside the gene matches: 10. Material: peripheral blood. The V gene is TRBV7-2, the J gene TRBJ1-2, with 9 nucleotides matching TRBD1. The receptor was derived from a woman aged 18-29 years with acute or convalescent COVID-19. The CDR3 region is CASSTGTGILPNYGYTF. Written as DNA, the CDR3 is TGTGCCAGCAGCACTGGGACAGGGATCCTACCTAACTATGGCTACACCTTC.